The T cell receptor beta chain under discussion was sequenced for a study of response to subunit inactivated influenza vaccine. TCRdb reprocessed the RT-PCR reads with MiXCR, giving one entry per CDR3 protein. The sample records about 570,000 distinct CDR3 sequences, roughly 12% being singletons. A note on this clonotype: Its antigen is unknown.

The CDR3 loop spans 13 amino acids. V was pared by 8 bases and J by 0 bases, with 11 bases between. Study outcomes and limitations: Seasonal influenza vaccination, on each occasion, was suggested by the authors to recruit few new T cells.

This receptor was taken from a man in his fifties or sixties who received an inactivated influenza vaccine. Specimen: PBMCs from blood, collected on the day of vaccination. The gene calls are TRBV12-3 or TRBV12-4 and TRBJ2-7; D possibly corresponds to TRBD2 (6 bases). CDR3 in amino acids: CASGGIHSYEQYF. CDR3 DNA sequence: TGTGCCAGCGGGGGGATCCACTCCTACGAGCAGTACTTC.